This T cell receptor (beta chain) originates from a study of cytomegalovirus exposure and HLA in healthy donors (dated by TCRdb to 2017 to 2019). About the study as a whole: An earlier analysis of approximately 550 of the donors reported 250 to 350 Gb of sequence data and roughly 100 million unique TCR beta sequences from about 179 million T cells. The study aimed to test whether signatures of past pathogen exposure could be identified by cataloging public T cell receptors. The later analysis used no new phenotypic data to find candidate immune exposures, relying instead on TCR beta sequences and their occurrence across donors. Among the roughly 400 genotyped donors, about 85% belonged to the genetic ancestry cluster associated with self-reported Caucasian donors. Both class I and class II loci were covered by HLA typing, at four-digit resolution. An earlier analysis of around 580 of the donors used high-throughput TCR beta sequencing to judge whether each TCR beta V gene segment behaved as functional or pseudogenic. Typing coverage varied by locus: roughly 629-640 donors for A, B, C, DRB1 and DQB1; roughly 560 for DQA1; more than 600 for DPA1; under 490 for DPB1. High-throughput TCR immunosequencing, statistical association of individual TCRs with disease status, and machine learning were combined to predict cytomegalovirus infection status. Besides the first cohort of around 670 subjects, a separate validation cohort made up of 120 or so different subjects was used. In a later genetic analysis, genome-wide SNP genotypes for about three fifths of the roughly 670 donors were used, and that subset was treated as a discovery cohort. Among approximately 370 genotyped donors of the cohort, an average of roughly 230,000 unique TCR beta nucleotide sequences was sequenced per donor, of which roughly 17% were non-productive. Roughly 5 DR-DQ haplotypes were treated as single units for association and clustering because of strong linkage in the cohort. The study profiled the T cell repertoires of approximately 700 subjects by immunosequencing and related them to cytomegalovirus serostatus. Donor age, sex, ethnicity and CMV serostatus were compiled together with the repertoire data. Every repertoire in the discovery cohort had been generated on one and the same sequencing platform. To study patterns of TCR occurrence, a later analysis re-analyzed previously published TCR beta repertoires from 700 or so donors and added high-resolution HLA genotyping. About 330 gigabases of sequencing data and around 90 million unique TCR sequences made up an early release that covered approximately 650 HLA-typed donors. What the work shows at the level of the full study, not this receptor alone: The presence/absence analyses assumed that sequencing depth was roughly uniform across donors, and that assumption may not be true. The study gave a list of 150 to 200 TCR beta chains associated with cytomegalovirus. Most TCR sequences were seen in very few donors, while some public TCRs were found in many individuals. The classifier was reported to diagnose cytomegalovirus status with high specificity and sensitivity in both the original and validation cohorts. Specific HLA alleles were associated with 18,000 or so TCR beta sequences at a false discovery rate of 0.05 in a later analysis. In a later analysis, HLA-associated TCR beta chains were found to be more clonally expanded and to have lower generation probabilities than equally common non-associated chains. In vitro tests confirmed that three of the cytomegalovirus-associated TCR beta chains recognize cytomegalovirus antigens. A further reported finding was that TCR beta sequences accurately predicted the HLA-A and HLA-B alleles for most subjects in the first cohort. In a later genetic analysis, fewer N-insertions in productive TCRs were reported among donors in an Asian-associated ancestry cluster than the roughly 700-donor mean. In a later analysis, the rate of TCR association differed among HLA loci, with DRB1 alleles having the most associated TCRs and HLA-C alleles having the fewest. Linkage disequilibrium might explain the correlated functional status among segregating V segments, but an unknown experimental factor could not be ruled out. The authors suggested that the approach could potentially be extended to other disease states and immunological phenotypes. Because some donors lacked HLA typing at each locus, the association tests relied only on the typed subset. CMV serostatus was the only immune exposure information available for the cohort. When HLA alleles, especially DR and DQ, strongly co-occurred, TCR associations were difficult to assign to individual alleles. The sequencing pipeline was judged likely to have produced a cluster of highly shared sequence variants as a technical artifact. The 87-base-pair reads could not distinguish some IMGT-functional V segments, including TRBV6-2 and TRBV6-3, so those segments were excluded. The earlier analysis of some 560 of the donors excluded 15 to 20 rarely observed V segments, including chromosome 9 orphons, because counts were too low. In a later analysis, several top co-occurrence clusters were reported to appear linked to parvovirus B19, influenza, CMV and Epstein-Barr virus. V-gene and J-gene trimming of TCR beta chains was associated with a missense DCLRE1C variant in a later genetic analysis, and the association was replicated in an independent cohort. In an earlier analysis of several hundred of the donors, most TCR beta V segments were observed in productive rearrangements about 87% or about 30% of the time, broadly matching IMGT annotations. According to a later analysis, most CMV-associated TCR beta chains appeared to be HLA-restricted, and the HLA associations seemed to be driven largely by CMV exposure. This cohort had only TCR beta chains sequenced, and the lack of alpha or paired-chain data limited which features could be detected.

V and J are truncated by 2 bases and 0 bases respectively, leaving an intervening sequence of 10 bases. Its CDR3 holds 16 amino acids, cysteine through phenylalanine. Left in the record is the CDR3 DNA by itself, 48 bases read in frame from the first base. CDR1 MDHEN and CDR2 SYDVKM were looked up in the germline V gene. Libraries were built with the immunoSEQ multiplex PCR assay. The multiplex PCR relied on a mix of 60 forward primers for TCR Vbeta segments and 13 reverse primers for TCR Jbeta segments. The CDR3 region of rearranged TCR beta genes was amplified from genomic DNA with a multiplex PCR assay. The amplified TCR beta libraries were sequenced on the Illumina HiSeq System as 87-base-pair reads. In the original analysis: A later analysis tallied tens of millions of unique TCR beta chains across the 610 or so repertoires, and 10 million to 11 million of those chains were shared by two or more donors. A nearest-neighbor algorithm error-corrected the raw reads and collapsed the reads into unique sequences, merging closely related sequences to remove PCR and sequencing errors. V, D and J gene segments were assigned by aligning CDR3 sequences to IMGT reference sequences. For a sequence to be retained, at least a six-nucleotide match to both a V gene segment and a J gene segment was required. A rearrangement counted as productive if the CDR3 had no stop codons and remained in frame with V and J, and every other rearrangement counted as non-productive. Following IMGT convention, CDR3 was defined as the stretch from the second conserved V-encoded cysteine to the conserved J-encoded phenylalanine. Sequences without an unambiguous match to a single V gene segment were excluded from the earlier analysis of approximately 600 of the donors. An earlier analysis of about 590 of the donors classified V segments as functional when productive rearrangements were above 56.7% and as segregating when the standard deviation between donors was above 5%. A statistical classification framework was built to diagnose cytomegalovirus status from the catalog of TCR beta chain sequences. In a later analysis, V and J genes were assigned by comparing TCR nucleotide sequences against IMGT/GENE-DB human TR gene sequences. A later analysis assigned CDR3 sequences and most-parsimonious VDJ recombination scenarios with the TCRdist pipeline. A later analysis defined each TCR beta chain by its CDR3 amino acid sequence plus V-gene family, and excluded reads lacking a unique V-gene family. As a way to deal with suspected cross-contamination and a sequencing artifact, a later analysis dropped 500 to 700 nucleotide sequences that were highly shared and had low generation probability. In a later analysis, a clonal expansion index was calculated for each public chain from normalized within-repertoire ranks of inferred template counts. A later analysis computed generation probabilities with a VDJ recombination model fitted to out-of-frame rearrangements, and checked the results against IGoR. A later analysis scored TCR-TCR, TCR-HLA and TCR-CMV co-occurrence with hypergeometric tests, applying a repertoire-size bias correction to TCR pairs. False discovery rates were estimated in a later analysis by permuting HLA or CMV assignments 20 times. In a later analysis, co-occurring TCRs were grouped with DBSCAN, and TCRdist sequence similarity was added when clustering was performed within HLA-allele-positive subsets. Co-occurrence clustering excluded repertoires with fewer than 30,000 or more than 120,000 public chains, plus five with anomalous nucleotide sharing. TCRdb provides this immuneACCESS table in a form limited to in-frame rearrangements. Some clones are lacking; in checked studies, under half of them reflect an unresolved V gene, and why the rest are absent is not known. The DNA gave D and trimming, while V, J and clone size come from that table. Here the sample has roughly 78,000 clones; about 66% occur a single time. The ten top clones hold roughly 22% of the sample.

In the case of this clone: Its antigen target is currently unknown. Per-nucleotide qualities are absent, and no much larger clonotype sits a single base away.

The cohort comprised under 700 healthy bone marrow donors. At the time of sampling, all cohort members were nominally healthy, though unrecorded immune exposures were likely present. The donor was CMV seropositive and belonged to the group of some 290 seropositive cohort members. Every donor gave a peripheral blood sample, and the peripheral blood mononuclear cells from that sample were used for TCR beta sequencing. The Qiagen DNeasy Blood Extraction Kit was used to extract genomic DNA from the blood cell samples. In this chain, TRBV28 is recombined with TRBJ1-4; the best D guess is TRBD1, with 6 bases matching. This TCR came from a man aged 40-49 years in good health and CMV-seropositive. Sequenced sample: PBMCs. The DNA reads TGTGCCAGCAGTTTAGCAGGGGCTGCAACTAATGAAAAACTGTTTTTT. Protein translation: CASSLAGAATNEKLFF.